These 19 T cell receptor beta chains share one sample of origin, sequenced in a study of immune heterogeneity within non-small cell lung tumors. Genomic DNA extracted from bulk tumor tissue served as template. A total of 600 ng was used per sample. Doctors removed several biopsies from each primary tumor during surgery, keeping them far apart. Patients went through curative surgery, and their non-small cell lung cancer was untreated and newly diagnosed. Multiplex PCR with 32 V and 13 J primers amplified TCR beta CDR3. TCRdb reanalysed the multiplex PCR reads using MiXCR and keeps one entry per CDR3 protein. The sample carries tens of thousands of distinct CDR3 sequences, around a quarter recorded once. What was sequenced was lung tumor tissue. The receptors stem from a man aged 35-49 years with non-small cell lung cancer.

The table lists this clonotype with a few counts. This chain uses TRBV4-2 with TRBJ1-1; no firm D call. CDR1 and CDR2 (germline): LGHNA, YNFKEQ. Deletions cut 0 bases from V and 0 bases from J, with 8 bases between. The CDR3 length is 15 residues. The CDR3 loop is CASSQDPDMNTEAFF. CDR3 DNA sequence: TGTGCCAGCAGCCAAGACCCAGACATGAACACTGAAGCTTTCTTT.

V and J are TRBV20-1 and TRBJ2-5; 9 nucleotides match TRBD2. Germline lookup yields CDR1 DFQATT and CDR2 SNEGSKA (reference sequence). V gave up 2 bases and J gave up 4 bases; unmatched junction bases: 11. The length of the CDR3 is 16 residues. CDR3 in DNA: TGCAGTGCTAGACCCCCTCAAGGGCGGGAGGGAGAGACCCAGTACTTC. Encoded protein: CSARPPQGREGETQYF.

The chain uses TRBV19 and TRBJ2-4; 8 nucleotides agree with TRBD1. From germline, CDR1 is LNHDA and CDR2 SQIVND (reference sequence). V was pared by 1 base and J by 7 bases, with 6 bases of the junction left unmatched. The CDR3 runs to 15 residues. The CDR3 DNA sequence: TGTGCCAGTAGTATAGGGCAGGGGGCGCCTAACATTCAGTACTTC. Translated: CASSIGQGAPNIQYF.

Of note for this clonotype: A read error is possible here, since a much larger clone lies one base away. The V gene is TRBV27, the J gene TRBJ2-3, with D unclear. Per the germline V gene, CDR1 is MNHEY and CDR2 is SMNVEV (reference sequence). The CDR3 spans 15 residues. CDR3 nucleotides: TGTGCCGGCAGTTCCCGGTTAGTAACATCAGATACGCAGTATTTT. Translation: CAGSSRLVTSDTQYF.

Only a few counts were recorded for this clonotype. The V gene is TRBV6-1, the J gene TRBJ2-7; no reliable D call. Trimming removed 7 bases at V and 6 bases at J, with 13 bases between. The CDR3 has 12 amino acids. Germline CDR1 MNHNS, CDR2 SASEGT. CDR3 in amino acids: CASTSIGREQYF. CDR3 coding DNA: TGTGCCAGCACTTCAATAGGACGCGAGCAGTACTTC.

This clonotype was counted many times. V and J are TRBV19 and TRBJ2-6; D is possibly TRBD1 (6 bases). Germline V gene sequence: CDR1 LNHDA, CDR2 SQIVND (reference sequence). V was trimmed by 6 bases and J by 2 bases, leaving 11 bases between them. The CDR3 has 15 amino acids. The CDR3 region is CASSPGQPGANVLTF. The CDR3 bases are TGTGCCAGTAGCCCGGGACAACCTGGGGCCAACGTCCTGACTTTC.

The sample holds many counts of this clonotype. V usage is TRBV7-8 and J usage is TRBJ2-5; D gene uncertain. Germline CDR1 SGHVS, CDR2 FQNEAQ. The V and J ends lost 4 bases and 2 bases respectively, with 11 bases between them. CDR3 length: 14 residues. In DNA, the CDR3 is TGTGCCAGCAGCTATCGACGGACGCAAGAGACCCAGTACTTC. Translation: CASSYRRTQETQYF.

There are many counts of this clonotype. CDR3 sequence: CSARARGKNEKLFF. The DNA of the CDR3 is TGCAGTGCTAGAGCCCGGGGGAAGAATGAAAAACTGTTTTTT. V gene TRBV20-1 combines with J gene TRBJ1-4; D might be TRBD1 (5 bases). V lost 1 base to trimming and J lost 5 bases, with 11 bases between them. Germline V gene lookup returns CDR1 DFQATT and CDR2 SNEGSKA (reference sequence). CDR3 length: 14 amino acids.

The chain is built from TRBV12-3 or TRBV12-4 and TRBJ1-5, with 8 bases matching TRBD1. V dropped 10 bases and J dropped 7; count of bases not matched to a gene: 12. The CDR3 consists of 14 residues. The CDR3 is CAITFQGAGQPQHF. The CDR3 DNA follows: TGTGCCATCACTTTCCAGGGGGCAGGACAGCCCCAGCATTTT.

In the case of this clonotype: With a much larger clone just one base away, this may be a read error. The J gene is TRBJ1-2, the V gene TRBV30, with 10 bases lining up with TRBD1. Germline V gene sequence: CDR1 GTSNPN, CDR2 SVGIG (reference sequence). The CDR3 length is 15 residues. After removal of 2 bases from V and 3 bases from J, the junction contained 6 bases not matched to a gene. CDR3 DNA sequence: TGTGCCTGGAGTAATCACGGGACAGGGGACTATGGCTACACCTTC. Translating it yields CAWSNHGTGDYGYTF.

V is TRBV5-1 and J is TRBJ2-7, with D unresolved. This CDR3 is 13 amino acids long. V lost 4 bases, J lost 3 bases, and 11 bases lay in between. Germline V gene lookup returns CDR1 SGHRS and CDR2 YFSETQ. CDR3 sequence (DNA): TGCGCCAGCAGCCCCGATCTCGACTACGAGCAGTACTTC. This codes for CASSPDLDYEQYF.

The rearrangement joins TRBV6-1 to TRBJ2-5; unclear D gene. Germline V gene sequence: CDR1 MNHNS, CDR2 SASEGT. The CDR3 has 14 amino acids. Deletions cut 7 bases from V and 2 bases from J, with 14 bases between. CDR3 nucleotides: TGTGCCAGCACTAGGACCTCCCTTCAAGAGACCCAGTACTTC. Encoded protein: CASTRTSLQETQYF.

This clonotype is termed medium-sized. The chain is built from TRBV20-1 and TRBJ1-1, with TRBD1 matching 9 bases. V lost 0 bases to trimming and J lost 4 bases; unmatched junction nucleotides: 9. The CDR3 consists of 16 residues. The germline V gene encodes CDR1 DFQATT and CDR2 SNEGSKA (reference sequence). The CDR3 bases are TGCAGTGCTAGAGAGCCCTACGGGACAGGGAGCACTGAAGCTTTCTTT. Protein: CSAREPYGTGSTEAFF.

The chain employs TRBV6-2 or TRBV6-3 and TRBJ2-2, with D tentatively TRBD1 (6 bases). In germline, CDR1 is MNHEY, CDR2 SVGEGT. This CDR3 contains 16 residues. Trimming took off 5 bases at V and 0 bases at J, with 13 bases between the two ends. CDR3 sequence (DNA): TGTGCCAGCAGTGCTAGTACAGGGTCGAACACCGGGGAGCTGTTTTTT. Protein: CASSASTGSNTGELFF.

This clonotype is medium-sized in the sample. This chain connects TRBV29-1 to TRBJ1-2, with 8 bases aligning to TRBD1. This CDR3 has 13 amino acids. The ends lost 1 base at V and 7 bases at J; junction bases unmatched: 5. Looked up from germline, CDR1 is SQVTM and CDR2 is ANQGSEA. The CDR3 loop is CSVEGGGTGGYTF. The CDR3 coding sequence is TGCAGCGTTGAAGGGGGTGGGACAGGTGGCTACACCTTC.

A note on this clonotype: In this CDR3 the conserved last residue, phenylalanine or tryptophan, is missing, so a read error is likely. The genes are TRBV30 and TRBJ1-2; 7 bases fit TRBD1. The CDR3 contains 12 residues. Trimming took 7 bases from V and 4 from J; bases not matched to a gene: 6. Germline V lookup: CDR1 GTSNPN, CDR2 SVGIG (reference sequence). In DNA, the CDR3 is TGTGCCTTTGAGAGGGGGCTCTATGGCTACACCTTG. Its translation is CAFERGLYGYTL.

This rearrangement joins TRBV12-3 or TRBV12-4 to TRBJ2-2, with D possibly being TRBD1 (6 bases). Between the trimmed V and J ends, which lost 5 bases and 5 bases, there was a span of 18 bases. This CDR3 has 16 amino acids. The CDR3 DNA reads TGTGCCAGCAGTCCGCAGGGGCCAGGGGCGACCGGGGAGCTGTTTTTT. It codes for CASSPQGPGATGELFF.

A word on this clonotype: A much larger clone lies one base from this, so it may be a read error. This chain links TRBV28 with TRBJ1-6; TRBD1 agrees at 7 bases. With V trimmed by 4 bases and J by 3 bases, 9 bases remained unmatched. CDR3 size: 17 residues. Per the germline V gene, CDR1 is MDHEN and CDR2 is SYDVKM. CDR3: CASSWGTASCYNSPLHF. DNA of the CDR3: TGTGCCAGCAGTTGGGGGACAGCGAGCTGCTATAATTCACCCCTCCACTTT.

To note about this clonotype: A much bigger clone sits one base away, suggesting this may be a read error. V is TRBV24-1 and J is TRBJ1-2; TRBD1 matches at 9 bases. Per the germline V gene, CDR1 is KGHDR and CDR2 is SFDVKD. This CDR3 region has 14 residues. CDR3 residues: CATGDRGQGWGYTF. The CDR3 DNA sequence: TGTGCCACCGGTGATCGGGGACAGGGCTGGGGCTACACCTTC.